The 32 T cell receptor beta chains given below trace back to one sample, sequenced in a study of blood T cell repertoires in COVID-19. Sequencing used immunoSEQ multiplex PCR; TCRdb keeps in-frame clones, though not all of them. The sample has approximately 200,000 clones; roughly 80% are singletons. Material for sequencing was peripheral blood. The receptors were gathered from a human donor in a cohort sampled during active COVID-19.

This clone was found once. V gene TRBV6-5 combines with J gene TRBJ2-7, with 15 bases identical to TRBD2. V lost 6 bases, J lost 6 bases, and 3 bases stayed unmatched. Germline lookup yields CDR1 MNHEY and CDR2 SVGAGI. The CDR3 is made up of 14 amino acids. The CDR3 loop reads CASRLGLAGGEQYF. The DNA for the CDR3 is TGTGCCAGCAGACTGGGACTAGCGGGAGGCGAGCAGTACTTC.

The J gene is TRBJ2-7, the V gene TRBV3-1 (or the pseudogene TRBV3-2); no firm D call. The V and J ends lost 8 bases and 5 bases respectively, with 19 bases between them. Per the germline V gene, CDR1 is LGHDT and CDR2 is YNNKEL (reference sequence). This CDR3 comprises 14 residues. The CDR3 loop is CASSHRVAFHEQYF. As DNA, the CDR3 is TGTGCCAGCTCCCACCGGGTTGCCTTTCACGAGCAGTACTTC.

The chain has TRBV9 and TRBJ2-5; TRBD2 matches 12 bases. Per germline, CDR1 SGDLS and CDR2 YYNGEE. This CDR3 contains 18 residues. V shed 0 bases, J shed 0 bases, and the junction held 6 bases outside the gene matches. This CDR3 reads CASSVGQLAGGYQETQYF. CDR3 nucleotides: TGTGCCAGCAGCGTAGGCCAACTAGCGGGAGGTTACCAAGAGACCCAGTACTTC.

This clone occurred a few times. This chain links TRBV24-1 with TRBJ1-2; no clear D. This CDR3 has 16 residues. V shed 4 bases and J shed 6 bases, with 20 bases lying between them. Germline values: CDR1 KGHDR, CDR2 SFDVKD. CDR3 bases: TGTGCCACCAGTGACCCTCGGAGATCGGTATCCAATGGCTACACCTTC. Translation gives CATSDPRRSVSNGYTF.

V usage is TRBV28 and J usage is TRBJ2-7; D possibly corresponds to TRBD1 (6 bases). The CDR3 runs to 14 residues. CDR1 is MDHEN and CDR2 is SYDVKM in the germline V gene. V lost 9 bases and J 3 bases, leaving 18 bases between the germline ends. CDR3 DNA sequence: TGTGCCAGTTTCGGGGACACAGAAAGCTACGAGCAGTACTTC. Translating gives CASFGDTESYEQYF.

The chain carries TRBV6-5 and TRBJ2-1; D may be TRBD2 (6 bases). Trimming shortened V by 6 bases and J by 9 bases, and 12 bases separated the two germline ends. CDR3 length equals 12 residues. Germline CDR1 is MNHEY and CDR2 is SVGAGI. DNA of the CDR3: TGTGCCAGCAGGAAGACAGCGGGTGAGCAGTTCTTC. The encoded protein is CASRKTAGEQFF.

This sequence joins TRBV5-1 and TRBJ2-7; D unresolved. The V gene lost 0 bases and the J gene lost 7 bases, with 14 bases spanning the gap. The CDR3 runs 14 residues. Germline CDR1 SGHRS, CDR2 YFSETQ. CDR3 residues: CASSLGVAGEEQYF. CDR3 DNA sequence: TGCGCCAGCAGCTTGGGTGTGGCAGGCGAAGAGCAGTACTTC. Full variable domain (rest looked up from reference TRBV5-1 and TRBJ2-7): KAGVTQTPRYLIKTRGQQVTLSCSPISGHRSVSWYQQTPGQGLQFLFEYFSETQRNKGNFPGRFSGRQFSNSRSEMNVSTLELGDSALYLCASSLGVAGEEQYFGPGTRLTVT.

V gene TRBV3-1 (or the pseudogene TRBV3-2) combines with J gene TRBJ1-1; no reliable D call. CDR3 length equals 13 residues. Looked up from germline, CDR1 is LGHDT and CDR2 is YNNKEL (reference sequence). Trimming removed 1 base from V and 11 bases from J, with 14 bases in between. CDR3 nucleotides: TGTGCCAGCAGCCAAGGAGGTTCGTGGAAGGCTTTCTTT. It encodes CASSQGGSWKAFF.

This clone was seen a few times. Additional DNA sequences in this sample encode the identical CDR3. The rearrangement links TRBV28 to TRBJ1-4; TRBD1 aligns across 9 bases. Unmatched junction bases numbered 4, after V lost 3 bases and J lost 8 bases. This CDR3 contains 14 residues. Germline assignment: CDR1 MDHEN and CDR2 SYDVKM. The CDR3 loop reads CASSLGQGREKLFF. The CDR3 region has the DNA TGTGCCAGCAGTTTGGGACAGGGTCGAGAAAAACTGTTTTTT.

This clone was picked up a small number of times. The chain employs TRBV18 and TRBJ2-7; no clear D gene. Per germline, CDR1 KGHSH and CDR2 LQKENI. Trimming took off 3 bases at V and 1 base at J, with 7 bases between the two ends. The CDR3 has 13 residues. Written as DNA, the CDR3 is TGTGCCAGCTCACCTTTAGTATCCTACGAGCAGTACTTC. Its protein is CASSPLVSYEQYF.

V usage is TRBV28 and J usage is TRBJ2-1; perhaps TRBD2 as D (5 bases). The CDR3 totals 13 residues. Trimming left V 4 bases short and J 9 bases short, with 13 bases between. Looked up from germline, CDR1 is MDHEN and CDR2 is SYDVKM. This chain's CDR3 is CASSSPSRGEQFF. Here the CDR3 DNA reads TGTGCCAGCAGTTCACCGAGCCGGGGTGAGCAGTTCTTC.

The rearrangement links TRBV16 to TRBJ2-7; unclear D gene. Between the trimmed V and J ends, which lost 0 bases and 6 bases, there was a span of 9 bases. The CDR3 has 13 residues. Germline CDR1 is KGHSY and CDR2 is FQNENV. In DNA form, the CDR3 reads TGTGCCAGCAGCCAATCTATCCTCGGCGAGCAGTACTTC. Translation: CASSQSILGEQYF.

The V gene is TRBV28, the J gene TRBJ1-5, with 7 bases identical to TRBD1. The CDR3 loop spans 17 amino acids. Germline V gives CDR1 MDHEN, CDR2 SYDVKM. Trimming cost V 3 bases and J 4 bases; bases outside gene matches: 12. CDR3 sequence reads: CASSLGAATGSNQPQHF. CDR3 nucleotide sequence: TGTGCCAGCAGTTTGGGTGCGGCGACAGGGTCAAATCAGCCCCAGCATTTT.

The rearrangement uses TRBV9 and TRBJ2-3; D perhaps matches TRBD1 (7 bases). In germline, CDR1 is SGDLS, CDR2 YYNGEE. V lost 3 bases and J lost 7, with 9 bases in between. The CDR3 is 12 amino acids. CDR3 loop: CASSAGGNTQYF. The DNA of the CDR3 is TGTGCCAGCAGCGCAGGGGGGAATACGCAGTATTTT.

The chain carries TRBV12-3 or TRBV12-4 and TRBJ1-1; 7 nucleotides line up with TRBD1. This CDR3 is 13 amino acids long. Unmatched junction bases numbered 3, after V lost 5 bases and J lost 3 bases. For the CDR3, the DNA is TGTGCCAGCAGTCGAGGACAGGACACTGAAGCTTTCTTT. Amino acid sequence: CASSRGQDTEAFF.

This chain joins TRBV6-1 and TRBJ1-5; no clear D. With 3 bases removed from V and 1 base from J, the gap between germline ends came to 10 bases. CDR1 is MNHNS and CDR2 is SASEGT in the germline V gene. The CDR3 totals 15 residues. The CDR3 bases are TGTGCCAGCAGTGATGGACTTGCGAGCAATCAGCCCCAGCATTTT. It is translated as CASSDGLASNQPQHF.

The rearrangement joins TRBV30 to TRBJ2-7, with TRBD2 as a possible D gene (6 bases). V lost 0 bases, J lost 7 bases, and 13 bases lay in between. Germline V gene data show CDR1 as GTSNPN and CDR2 as SVGIG (reference sequence). The CDR3 runs to 13 residues. For the CDR3, the DNA is TGTGCCTGGAGTGTCTCGGAGGGAACGGAGCAGTACTTC. Its protein is CAWSVSEGTEQYF.

The chain has TRBV7-2 and TRBJ1-2, with a tentative D call TRBD1 (6 bases). V was trimmed by 5 bases and J by 8 bases, leaving 15 bases between them. CDR1 is SGHTA and CDR2 is FQGNSA in the germline V gene. The CDR3 has 13 amino acids. CDR3 protein: CASSPVPGVGYTF. The CDR3 DNA is TGTGCCAGCAGCCCCGTTCCAGGGGTCGGCTACACCTTC.

This clone was found once. The chain uses TRBV2 and TRBJ2-7; a possible D gene is TRBD2 (7 bases). The V and J ends lost 8 bases and 3 bases respectively, with 17 bases between them. Germline CDR1 and CDR2: SNHLY and FYNNEI. This CDR3 has 14 amino acids. The CDR3 spells CASGGASDDYEQYF. The CDR3 DNA reads TGTGCCAGCGGGGGGGCTTCGGACGACTACGAGCAGTACTTC. The full variable domain, completed using reference TRBV2 and TRBJ2-7, is EPEVTQTPSHQVTQMGQEVILRCVPISNHLYFYWYRQILGQKVEFLVSFYNNEISEKSEIFDDQFSVERPDGSNFTLKIRSTKLEDSAMYFCASGGASDDYEQYFGPGTRLTVT.

This sequence joins TRBV6-1 and TRBJ2-7; 9 nucleotides match TRBD1. Trimming cost V 3 bases and J 5 bases; bases outside gene matches: 5. CDR3 size: 14 residues. The germline V gene encodes CDR1 MNHNS and CDR2 SASEGT. CDR3 coding DNA: TGTGCCAGCAGTGAGCCGGGACAGGGCCACGAGCAGTACTTC. This codes for CASSEPGQGHEQYF.

The CDR3 bases are TGTGCCTGGAATATCCAAGAGACCCAGTACTTC. Translation: CAWNIQETQYF. V is TRBV30 and J is TRBJ2-5; D is unclear. Germline V gene sequence: CDR1 GTSNPN, CDR2 SVGIG (reference sequence). V was shortened by 4 bases and J by 1 base, with 4 bases between the two germline ends. The CDR3 runs to 11 residues. Combining the CDR3 with reference TRBV30 and TRBJ2-5 gives the whole variable domain SQTIHQWPATLVQPVGSPLSLECTVEGTSNPNLYWYRQAAGRGLQLLFYSVGIGQISSEVPQNLSASRPQDRQFILSSKKLLLSDSGFYLCAWNIQETQYFGPGTRLLVL.

This clone has a single count. CDR3 nucleotide sequence: TGTGCCAGCTCACCTAGCAGGGCCTATGAGCAGTTCTTC. It yields the protein CASSPSRAYEQFF. The chain recombines TRBV18 with TRBJ2-1; possible D gene TRBD1, 5 bases. CDR1 KGHSH and CDR2 LQKENI come from the germline V gene. The CDR3 consists of 13 residues. The ends were cut back, 3 bases at V and 8 bases at J, with 11 bases in the middle.

This chain's CDR3 is CASSKEGQFYEQYF. The CDR3 DNA is TGCGCCAGCAGTAAAGAGGGACAGTTCTACGAGCAGTACTTC. The chain couples TRBV4-3 to TRBJ2-7; TRBD1 agrees at 7 bases. The CDR3 spans 14 residues. V was pared by 6 bases and J by 3 bases, with 8 bases of the junction left unmatched. CDR1 and CDR2 (germline): LGHNA, YSLEER.

This clone was picked up a small number of times. The DNA for the CDR3 is TGTGCCAGCAGTTATGACAGGGGTGATAATTCACCCCTCCACTTT. Translating it yields CASSYDRGDNSPLHF. The V call is TRBV27, the J call TRBJ1-6; the match to TRBD1 covers 8 bases. The CDR3 sequence is 15 residues long. Trimming removed 4 bases from V and 5 bases from J; junction bases left unmatched: 4. Germline-derived CDR1 and CDR2 are MNHEY and SMNVEV (reference sequence).

J is TRBJ1-1 and V is TRBV6-1; 8 bases line up with TRBD1. The germline gives CDR1 MNHNS, CDR2 SASEGT. This CDR3 is 15 amino acids long. V lost 0 bases, J lost 6 bases, and 6 bases stayed unmatched. The CDR3 nucleotides read TGTGCCAGCAGTGAAGCGGGGGAGACAGGGGCTGAAGCTTTCTTT. This gives the protein CASSEAGETGAEAFF.

The V gene is TRBV27, the J gene TRBJ1-6; D unresolved. CDR3 length equals 13 residues. CDR1 and CDR2 (germline): MNHEY, SMNVEV (reference sequence). V was trimmed by 4 bases and J by 6 bases, leaving 7 bases between them. In nucleotides, the CDR3 is TGTGCCAGCAGTTATGGGCGTAATTCACCCCTCCACTTT. It is translated as CASSYGRNSPLHF.

The chain employs TRBV25-1 and TRBJ1-2; 7 positions agree with TRBD1. Trimming cost V 6 bases and J 4 bases; bases outside gene matches: 5. Germline CDR1 and CDR2: MGHDK and SYGVNS. The length of the CDR3 is 13 residues. The CDR3 spells CASSRQGLYGYTF. The CDR3 region has the DNA TGTGCCAGCAGCCGACAGGGACTCTATGGCTACACCTTC.

Remarks on this clone: The same CDR3 arises from other DNA sequences in this sample as well. The gene calls are TRBV6-5 and TRBJ2-1; D possibly corresponds to TRBD2 (5 bases). Trimming took off 2 bases at V and 1 base at J, with 9 bases between the two ends. The CDR3 runs 15 residues. From germline, CDR1 is MNHEY and CDR2 SVGAGI. The CDR3 sequence is CASSYSQRSYNEQFF. The CDR3 DNA is TGTGCCAGCAGTTACAGCCAGCGGTCCTACAATGAGCAGTTCTTC.

The J gene is TRBJ1-1, the V gene TRBV19; no clear D. The CDR3 totals 11 residues. The V gene's germline CDR1 is LNHDA and CDR2 SQIVND (reference sequence). V lost 7 bases and J lost 7, with 10 bases in between. Here the CDR3 reads CASNRGGEAFF. DNA for the CDR3: TGTGCCAGTAATCGCGGCGGTGAAGCTTTCTTT.

V usage is TRBV6-1 and J usage is TRBJ2-7, with 7 bases matching TRBD1. Germline-derived CDR1 and CDR2 are MNHNS and SASEGT. Trimming cost V 2 bases and J 2 bases; bases outside gene matches: 3. The CDR3 length is 14 residues. CDR3 protein: CASSERTGAYEQYF. The CDR3 DNA is TGTGCCAGCAGTGAAAGGACAGGCGCCTACGAGCAGTACTTC.

This sequence joins TRBV10-3 and TRBJ1-1; TRBD1 might be the D (5 bases). V lost 0 bases and J 0 bases, leaving 5 bases between the germline ends. Germline V gene data show CDR1 as ENHRY and CDR2 as SYGVKD. The CDR3 consists of 14 residues. The CDR3, as DNA: TGTGCCATCAGTGAGTCGACAGTGAACACTGAAGCTTTCTTT. Translating gives CAISESTVNTEAFF.

The V call is TRBV7-2, the J call TRBJ1-1; D may be TRBD1 (5 bases). Germline CDR1 reads SGHTA; CDR2 reads FQGNSA. This CDR3 has 15 residues. With 6 bases removed from V and 2 bases from J, the gap between germline ends came to 16 bases. Here the CDR3 DNA reads TGTGCCAGCAGACCCGACAGCCACCGTAACACTGAAGCTTTCTTT. Its translation is CASRPDSHRNTEAFF.